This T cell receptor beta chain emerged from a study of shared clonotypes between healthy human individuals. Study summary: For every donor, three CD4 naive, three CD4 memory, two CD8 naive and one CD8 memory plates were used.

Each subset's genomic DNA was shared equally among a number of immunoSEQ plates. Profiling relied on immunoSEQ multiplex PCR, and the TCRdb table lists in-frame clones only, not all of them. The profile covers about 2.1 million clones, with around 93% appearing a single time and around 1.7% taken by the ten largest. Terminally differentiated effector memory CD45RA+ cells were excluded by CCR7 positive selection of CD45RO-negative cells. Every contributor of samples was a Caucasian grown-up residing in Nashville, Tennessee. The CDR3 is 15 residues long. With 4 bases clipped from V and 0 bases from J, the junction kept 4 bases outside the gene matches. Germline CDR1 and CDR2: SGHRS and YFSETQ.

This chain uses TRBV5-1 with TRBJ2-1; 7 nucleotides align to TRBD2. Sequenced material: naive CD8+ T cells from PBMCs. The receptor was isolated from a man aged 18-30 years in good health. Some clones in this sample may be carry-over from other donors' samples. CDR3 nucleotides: TGCGCCAGCAGCGAAGGCGGGAGCTCCTACAATGAGCAGTTCTTC. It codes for CASSEGGSSYNEQFF.